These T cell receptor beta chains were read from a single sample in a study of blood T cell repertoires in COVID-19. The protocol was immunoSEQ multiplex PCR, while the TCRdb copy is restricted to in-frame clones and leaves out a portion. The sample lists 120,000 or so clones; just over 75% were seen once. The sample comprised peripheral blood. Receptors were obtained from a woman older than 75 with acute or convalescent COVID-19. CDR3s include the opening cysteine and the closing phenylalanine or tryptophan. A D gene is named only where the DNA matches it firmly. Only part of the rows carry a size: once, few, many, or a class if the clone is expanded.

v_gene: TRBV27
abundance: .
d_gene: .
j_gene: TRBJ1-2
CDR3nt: TGTGCCAGCAGCAACAGGGTCCGTGATGGCTACACCTTC
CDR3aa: CASSNRVRDGYTF

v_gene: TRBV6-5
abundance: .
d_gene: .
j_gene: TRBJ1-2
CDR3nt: TGTGCCAGCAGCGAGACACAGGATAATGGCTACACCTTC
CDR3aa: CASSETQDNGYTF

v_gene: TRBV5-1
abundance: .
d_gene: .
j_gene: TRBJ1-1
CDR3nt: TGCGCCAGCAGACTGCAGGGTGACACTGAAGCTTTCTTT
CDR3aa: CASRLQGDTEAFF

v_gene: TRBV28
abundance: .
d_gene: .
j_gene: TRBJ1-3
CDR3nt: TGTGCCAGCAGCGACGGGACTGCGGGAAACACCATATATTTT
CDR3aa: CASSDGTAGNTIYF

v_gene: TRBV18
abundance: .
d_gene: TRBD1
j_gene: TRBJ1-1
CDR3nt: TGTGCCAGCTCACAAGGACAGGGGGCCCCATCAGCTGAAGCTTTCTTT
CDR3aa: CASSQGQGAPSAEAFF

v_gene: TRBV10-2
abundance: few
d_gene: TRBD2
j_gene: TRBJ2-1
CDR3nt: TGCGCCAGCAGTGGAGCGGGAGGGGGCAATGAGCAGTTCTTC
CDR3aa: CASSGAGGGNEQFF

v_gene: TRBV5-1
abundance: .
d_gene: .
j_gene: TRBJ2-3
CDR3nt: TGCGCCAGCAGCGGAGGACTCGGCATAGCAGATACGCAGTATTTT
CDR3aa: CASSGGLGIADTQYF

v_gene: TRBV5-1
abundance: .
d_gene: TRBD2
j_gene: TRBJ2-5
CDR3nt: TGCGCCAGCAGCCTTAGCGGGATCACAGAGACCCAGTACTTC
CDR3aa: CASSLSGITETQYF

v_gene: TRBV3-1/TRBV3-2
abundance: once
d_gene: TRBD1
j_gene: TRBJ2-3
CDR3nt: TGTGCCAGCAGCCAAGGGAGACAGGGTCCCTCTCTGGGCACAGATACGCAGTATTTT
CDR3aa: CASSQGRQGPSLGTDTQYF

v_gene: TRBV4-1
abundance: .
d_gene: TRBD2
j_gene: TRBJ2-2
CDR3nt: TGCGCCAGCAATAGCGGGGGCAACACCGGGGAGCTGTTTTTT
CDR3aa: CASNSGGNTGELFF

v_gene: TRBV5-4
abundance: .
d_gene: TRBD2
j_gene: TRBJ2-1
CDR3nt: TGTGCCAGCACGGGATGGGTAGCGGGAGGGAGCAATGAGCAGTTCTTC
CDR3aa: CASTGWVAGGSNEQFF

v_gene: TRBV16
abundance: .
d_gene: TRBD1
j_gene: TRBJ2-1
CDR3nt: TGTGCCAGCAGCCAATCCTTACAGGGGTCGGACAATGAGCAGTTCTTC
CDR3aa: CASSQSLQGSDNEQFF

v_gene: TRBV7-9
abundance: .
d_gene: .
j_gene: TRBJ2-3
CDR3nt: TGTGCCAGCAGCTTAGGAGTATACACAGATACGCAGTATTTT
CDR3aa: CASSLGVYTDTQYF

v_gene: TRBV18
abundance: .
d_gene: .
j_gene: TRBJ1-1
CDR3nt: TGTGCCAGCTCACCACCGTCGGTGAACACTGAAGCTTTCTTT
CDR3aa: CASSPPSVNTEAFF

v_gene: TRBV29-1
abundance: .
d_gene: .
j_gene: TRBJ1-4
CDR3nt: TGCAGCGTTGACGGTCCCCAAGGGAAGGGAGTGTTTTTT
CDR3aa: CSVDGPQGKGVFF

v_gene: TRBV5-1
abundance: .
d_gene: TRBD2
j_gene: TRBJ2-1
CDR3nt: TGCGCCAGCAGCGCCTCCGGGACTAGCGACAATGAGCAGTTCTTC
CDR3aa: CASSASGTSDNEQFF

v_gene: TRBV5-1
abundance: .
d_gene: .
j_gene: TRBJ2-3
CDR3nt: TGCGCCAGCAGCTCTCAGGTCATCAGCACAGATACGCAGTATTTT
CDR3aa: CASSSQVISTDTQYF

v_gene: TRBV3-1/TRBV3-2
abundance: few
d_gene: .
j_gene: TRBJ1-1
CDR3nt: TGTGCCAGCAGCCAGCGGTCCGCGGACACTGAAGCTTTCTTT
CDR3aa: CASSQRSADTEAFF

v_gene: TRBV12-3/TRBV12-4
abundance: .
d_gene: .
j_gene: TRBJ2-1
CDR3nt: TGTGCCAGCAGTTTAGATGCAGGTGAGCAGTTCTTC
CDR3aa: CASSLDAGEQFF

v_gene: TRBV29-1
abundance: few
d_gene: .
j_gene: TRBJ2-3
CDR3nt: TGCAGCGTTGAGGGTCTGGAGGTAGCGGCCTCAGATACGCAGTATTTT
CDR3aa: CSVEGLEVAASDTQYF

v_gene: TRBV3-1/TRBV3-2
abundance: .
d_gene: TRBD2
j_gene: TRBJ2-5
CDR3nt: TGTGCCAGCACCCTAGCGGTTAAAGAGACCCAGTACTTC
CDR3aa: CASTLAVKETQYF

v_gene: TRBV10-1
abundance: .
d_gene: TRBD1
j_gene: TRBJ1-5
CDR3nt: TGCGCCAGCAGGAGGACAGGGGATCAGCCCCAGCATTTT
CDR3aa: CASRRTGDQPQHF

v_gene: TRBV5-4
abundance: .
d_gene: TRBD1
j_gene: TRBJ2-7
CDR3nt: TGTGCCAGCAGCTTTGGGACAGGGGGAAACGAGCAGTACTTC
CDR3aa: CASSFGTGGNEQYF

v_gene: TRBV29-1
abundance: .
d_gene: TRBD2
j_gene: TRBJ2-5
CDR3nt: TGCAGCGGCGGGACTAGCGGGGTTGAGACCCAGTACTTC
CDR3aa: CSGGTSGVETQYF

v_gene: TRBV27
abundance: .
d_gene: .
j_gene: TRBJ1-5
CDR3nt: TGTGCCAGCAGTCCGACAAATCAGCCCCAGCATTTT
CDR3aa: CASSPTNQPQHF

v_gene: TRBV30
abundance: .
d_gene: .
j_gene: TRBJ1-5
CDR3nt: TGTGCCTGGAGTATGGTCGGCGGTCAGCCCCAGCATTTT
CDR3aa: CAWSMVGGQPQHF

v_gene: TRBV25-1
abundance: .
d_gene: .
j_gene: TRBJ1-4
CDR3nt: TGTGCCAGCAGCAACAGGGCCCATAATGAAAAACTGTTTTTT
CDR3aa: CASSNRAHNEKLFF

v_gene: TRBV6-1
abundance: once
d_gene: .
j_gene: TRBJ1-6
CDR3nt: TGTGCCAGCAGTGAAACGGTTTCACCCCTCCACTTT
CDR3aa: CASSETVSPLHF

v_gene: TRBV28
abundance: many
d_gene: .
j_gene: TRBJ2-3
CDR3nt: TGTGCCAGCACTGAGCCGGGTACGCAGTATTTT
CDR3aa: CASTEPGTQYF

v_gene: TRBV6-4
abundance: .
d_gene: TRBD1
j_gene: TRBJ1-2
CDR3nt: TGTGCCAGCAGTGAGGGGAGGATCTCCTCCCGGGACAGACCCTACTATGGCTACACCTTC
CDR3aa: CASSEGRISSRDRPYYGYTF

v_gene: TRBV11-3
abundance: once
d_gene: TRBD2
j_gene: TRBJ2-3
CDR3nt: TGTGCCAGCAGCTCCTTCGGGGCGGGAGCTACAGATACGCAGTATTTT
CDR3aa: CASSSFGAGATDTQYF

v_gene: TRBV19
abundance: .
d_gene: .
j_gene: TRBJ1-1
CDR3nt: TGTGCCAGTAGTACGTCAGGGAAAACTGAAGCTTTCTTT
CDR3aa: CASSTSGKTEAFF

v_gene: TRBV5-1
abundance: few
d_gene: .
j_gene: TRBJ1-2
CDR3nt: TGCGCCAGCAGCTTGGCGGGTGACTATGGCTACACCTTC
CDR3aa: CASSLAGDYGYTF

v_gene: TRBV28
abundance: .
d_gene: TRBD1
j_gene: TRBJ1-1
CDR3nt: TGTGCCAGCAGTCTACCGGGACAGGGGGCGAAGTTGTTATACACTGAAGCTTTCTTT
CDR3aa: CASSLPGQGAKLLYTEAFF

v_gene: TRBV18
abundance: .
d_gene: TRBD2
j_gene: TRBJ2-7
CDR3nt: TGTGCCAGCTCACCGTCCGGGACTAGCGGCTCCTACGAGCAGTACTTC
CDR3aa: CASSPSGTSGSYEQYF

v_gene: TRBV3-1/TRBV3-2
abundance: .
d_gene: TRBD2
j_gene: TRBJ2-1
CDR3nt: TGTGCCAGCAGACAGTCTAGCGGGGGGGCAAGGGAGCAGTTCTTC
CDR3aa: CASRQSSGGAREQFF

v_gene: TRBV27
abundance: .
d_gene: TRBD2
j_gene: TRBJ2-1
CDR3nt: TGTGCCAGCAGTTTATCTCGACTAGCGGGAAGGAAGGAGCAGTTCTTC
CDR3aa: CASSLSRLAGRKEQFF

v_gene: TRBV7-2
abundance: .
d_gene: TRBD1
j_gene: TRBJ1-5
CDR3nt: TGTGCCAGCAGCTGGATACAGGGGGACAATCAGCCCCAGCATTTT
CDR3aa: CASSWIQGDNQPQHF

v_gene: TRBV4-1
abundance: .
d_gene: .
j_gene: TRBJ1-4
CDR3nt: TGCGCCAGCAGCCAAGAGGTAGGGAGCGCAACTAATGAAAAACTGTTTTTT
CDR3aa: CASSQEVGSATNEKLFF